This TCR beta chain was retrieved from a study of cytomegalovirus exposure and HLA in healthy donors (dated by TCRdb to the late 2010s). Concerning the study at large: An earlier analysis of under 600 of the donors reported 250 to 300 Gb of sequence data and some 120 million unique TCR beta sequences from approximately 180 million T cells. Donor age, sex, ethnicity and CMV serostatus were compiled alongside the repertoire data. Of the approximately 400 genotyped donors, less than 85% were placed in the genetic ancestry cluster associated with self-reported Caucasian donors. Genome-wide SNP genotypes for about three fifths of the roughly 670 donors were used in a later genetic analysis, which treated that subset as a discovery cohort. The number of donors typed differed by locus, with roughly 629-640 for A, B, C, DRB1 and DQB1, 522 for DQA1, 606 for DPA1, and approximately 470 for DPB1. Along with the roughly 710-subject first cohort, a separate validation cohort of over a hundred different subjects was used. The T cell repertoires of roughly 660 subjects were profiled by immunosequencing and related to cytomegalovirus serostatus. Rather than using new phenotypic data, the later analysis identified candidate immune exposures from TCR beta sequences and from how often those sequences occurred across donors. On average, approximately 250,000 unique TCR beta nucleotide sequences were sequenced per donor among 350 to 400 genotyped donors of the cohort, with 15% to 20% of those sequences being non-productive. An early release covering over 500 HLA-typed donors comprised about 310 gigabases of sequencing data and tens of millions of unique TCR sequences. HLA typing covered class I and class II loci at four-digit resolution. A later analysis re-examined previously published TCR beta repertoires from more than 650 donors and added high-resolution HLA genotyping to investigate patterns of TCR occurrence. The study was designed to test whether signatures of past pathogen exposure could be identified by cataloging public T cell receptors. All discovery cohort repertoires had been generated using a single sequencing platform. A handful of DR-DQ haplotypes were handled as single units for association and clustering because linkage in the cohort was strong. The study combined high-throughput TCR immunosequencing, statistical association of individual TCRs with disease status, and machine learning to predict cytomegalovirus infection status. In an earlier analysis of roughly 540 of the donors, high-throughput TCR beta sequencing was used to judge whether each TCR beta V gene segment behaved as functional or pseudogenic. Overall results and qualifications from the work: A later genetic analysis associated a missense DCLRE1C variant with V-gene and J-gene trimming of TCR beta chains, and an independent cohort replicated the association. A few of the identified cytomegalovirus-associated TCR beta chains were confirmed in vitro to be specific for cytomegalovirus antigens. A later analysis associated about 17,000 TCR beta sequences with specific HLA alleles at a false discovery rate of 0.05. In this cohort, only TCR beta chains were sequenced, and detectable features were limited by the absence of alpha or paired-chain data. A further reported finding was that TCR beta sequences accurately predicted the HLA-A and HLA-B alleles for most subjects in the first cohort. Compared with the roughly 600-donor mean, donors in an Asian-associated ancestry cluster had fewer N-insertions in productive TCRs, according to a later genetic analysis. A later analysis found that TCR association rates varied across HLA loci, with DRB1 alleles showing the most associated TCRs and HLA-C alleles the fewest. A cluster of highly shared sequence variants was judged likely to be a technical artifact of the sequencing pipeline. According to the authors, the approach could potentially be generalized to other disease states and immunological phenotypes. Broadly in line with IMGT annotations, most TCR beta V segments showed up in productive rearrangements about 87% or about 30% of the time in an earlier analysis of several hundred of the donors. The classifier was reported to diagnose cytomegalovirus status with high specificity and sensitivity in both the original cohort and the validation cohort. Across donors, most TCR sequences were observed very rarely, whereas some public TCRs were present in many individuals. Immune exposure information for the cohort was limited to CMV serostatus. A later analysis found that most CMV-associated TCR beta chains appeared HLA-restricted, with HLA associations seemingly driven largely by CMV exposure. Roughly uniform sequencing depth across donors was assumed in presence/absence analyses, although this assumption may not hold. In a later analysis, HLA-associated TCR beta chains were found to be more clonally expanded and to have lower generation probabilities than equally common non-associated chains. Because counts were too low, more than 15 rarely observed V segments, including chromosome 9 orphons, were left out of the earlier analysis of roughly 600 of the donors. A total of roughly 160 TCR beta chains were listed by the study as associated with cytomegalovirus. Correlated functional status among segregating V segments might reflect linkage disequilibrium, but an unknown experimental factor could not be ruled out. Because the 87-base-pair reads could not distinguish some IMGT-functional V segments, including TRBV6-2 and TRBV6-3, those segments were excluded. Because HLA typing was missing for some donors at each locus, association tests included only the typed subset. When HLA alleles, especially DR and DQ, strongly co-occurred, TCR associations were difficult to assign to individual alleles. In a later analysis, several top co-occurrence clusters were reported to appear linked to parvovirus B19, influenza, CMV and Epstein-Barr virus.

The CDR3 sequence holds 15 residues, the cysteine and phenylalanine included. The kept DNA is CDR3 alone, 45 bases in frame from the first base. The germline V gene encodes CDR1 MDHEN and CDR2 SYDVKM. Trimming accounts for 6 bases at V and 5 bases at J, while the number of junction bases matched to no gene is 10. The method behind the library was the immunoSEQ multiplex PCR assay. A mixture of 60 forward primers for TCR Vbeta segments and 13 reverse primers for TCR Jbeta segments was used in the multiplex PCR. A multiplex PCR assay on genomic DNA amplified the CDR3 region of rearranged TCR beta genes. Amplified TCR beta libraries were sequenced as 87-base-pair reads on the Illumina HiSeq System. On the study's bioinformatics: A later analysis tallied 75 million to 95 million unique TCR beta chains across the approximately 670 repertoires, and about 10 million of those chains were shared by two or more donors. Raw reads were error-corrected and collapsed into unique sequences by a nearest-neighbor algorithm in which closely related sequences were merged to remove PCR and sequencing errors. CDR3 sequences were aligned to IMGT reference sequences to assign V, D and J gene segments. Each retained sequence needed at least a six-nucleotide match to both a V gene segment and a J gene segment. Rearrangements were classified as productive when the CDR3 lacked stop codons and remained in frame with V and J, and all other rearrangements were classified as non-productive. Following IMGT convention, CDR3 was defined as the stretch from the second conserved V-encoded cysteine up to the conserved J-encoded phenylalanine. The earlier analysis of 500 to 650 of the donors excluded any sequence lacking an unambiguous match to a single V gene segment. An earlier analysis of about 590 of the donors classified V segments as functional when productive rearrangements were above 56.7% and as segregating when the standard deviation between donors was above 5%. A statistical classification framework was built to diagnose cytomegalovirus status from the catalog of TCR beta chain sequences. In a later analysis, V and J genes were assigned by comparing TCR nucleotide sequences against IMGT/GENE-DB human TR gene sequences. In a later analysis, CDR3 sequences and most-parsimonious VDJ recombination scenarios were assigned using the TCRdist pipeline. A later analysis defined each TCR beta chain by its CDR3 amino acid sequence plus V-gene family, and excluded reads lacking a unique V-gene family. To address suspected cross-contamination and a sequencing artifact, a later analysis removed around 590 highly shared, low-generation-probability nucleotide sequences. In a later analysis, a clonal expansion index for each public chain was calculated from normalized within-repertoire ranks of inferred template counts. In a later analysis, generation probabilities were computed using a VDJ recombination model fitted to out-of-frame rearrangements, and the results were checked against IGoR. Hypergeometric tests were used in a later analysis to score TCR-TCR, TCR-HLA and TCR-CMV co-occurrence, with a repertoire-size bias correction applied to the TCR pairs. False discovery rates were estimated in a later analysis by permuting HLA or CMV assignments 20 times. A later analysis grouped co-occurring TCRs with DBSCAN, adding TCRdist sequence similarity when clustering within HLA-allele-positive subsets. Repertoires with fewer than 30,000 or more than 120,000 public chains were left out of co-occurrence clustering, as were roughly five repertoires with anomalous nucleotide sharing. In its TCRdb copy, this immuneACCESS table keeps in-frame sequences only and misses some clones. Where compared with another copy, unresolved V genes explain less than half of these, and the others have no known cause. That table gives V, J and clone size, and the DNA gave D and trimming. The sample contains about 150,000 clones, 80% of them found a single time. Jointly, the top ten make up around 13% of the sample.

The cohort consisted of hundreds of healthy bone marrow donors. All cohort members were sampled while nominally healthy, although unrecorded immune exposures were likely present. The donor tested CMV seropositive, placing the donor among the roughly 270 seropositive members of the cohort. A peripheral blood sample was provided by each donor, and peripheral blood mononuclear cells were used for TCR beta sequencing. Genomic DNA was extracted from the blood cell samples with the Qiagen DNeasy Blood Extraction Kit. A single count supports this clone. There is no known antigen for this receptor. No per-base quality is available; no much larger clone lies one base away.

The rearrangement combines TRBV28 with TRBJ2-7, and 10 bases in between align with TRBD2. The clonotype was recovered from a man under 40 in good health and CMV-seropositive. Sequencing was done on a sample of PBMCs. At the DNA level, the sequence is TGTGCCAGCAGCAGCCATGCTAGCGGGAGCGACGAGCAGTACTTC. This codes for CASSSHASGSDEQYF.